The next 23 T cell receptor beta chains were all read from a single sample in a study of blood T cells in healthy people across ages. Together with a sample-barcoded 5' primer, a J-beta primer mix was included in a second PCR lasting roughly 6 to 12 cycles. One entry per CDR3 protein, called by TCRdb with MiXCR from the 5' RACE reads. This sample has about 1.4 million distinct CDR3 sequences, with around 55% found just once. The sample comprised blood. The source is a man between 18 and 29 years old in good health.

The sample holds one count of this clonotype. This chain uses TRBV4-3 with TRBJ1-6; 7 bases fit TRBD1. From germline, CDR1 is LGHNA and CDR2 YSLEER. The CDR3 is 21 amino acids. Trimming removed 1 base from V and 10 bases from J; junction bases left unmatched: 25. The CDR3 here is CASSQGTKKGASSVIRSPLHF. CDR3 coding DNA: TGCGCCAGCAGCCAAGGAACAAAAAAGGGGGCGAGTAGCGTAATTCGGTCACCCCTCCACTTT.

This clonotype was observed once. The V and J genes are TRBV18 and TRBJ1-1, with 9 bases matching TRBD1. The trim removed 3 bases at V and 3 bases at J, leaving 8 bases unmatched. This CDR3 region has 16 residues. Looked up from germline, CDR1 is KGHSH and CDR2 is LQKENI. CDR3 sequence (DNA): TGTGCCAGCTCACCTCGGGACAGGGTGGTAGACACTGAAGCTTTCTTT. It encodes CASSPRDRVVDTEAFF.

The chain links TRBV28 to TRBJ2-3; a possible D gene is TRBD2 (6 bases). Germline CDR1 MDHEN, CDR2 SYDVKM. The CDR3 consists of 16 residues. The V and J ends lost 3 bases and 4 bases respectively, with 17 bases between them. CDR3 region: CASSFPTSSGSDTQYF. CDR3 in DNA: TGTGCCAGCAGTTTCCCCACTAGCTCGGGGTCAGATACGCAGTATTTT.

The V and J genes are TRBV7-2 and TRBJ1-2; TRBD1 might be the D (5 bases). Germline loops: CDR1 SGHTA, CDR2 FQGNSA. The CDR3 extends over 14 amino acids. V was pared by 0 bases and J by 7 bases, with 12 bases between. The CDR3 protein is CASSLAVGRAGYTF. In nucleotides, the CDR3 is TGTGCCAGCAGCTTAGCGGTTGGCAGGGCTGGCTACACCTTC. The full variable domain, rest sourced from reference TRBV7-2 and TRBJ1-2, is GAGVSQSPSNKVTEKGKDVELRCDPISGHTALYWYRQSLGQGLEFLIYFQGNSAPDKSGLPSDRFSAERTGGSVSTLTIQRTQQEDSAVYLCASSLAVGRAGYTFGSGTRLTVV.

The rearrangement links TRBV4-1 to TRBJ2-5; no definite D call. The CDR3 runs 13 residues. Germline V lookup: CDR1 MGHRA, CDR2 YSYEKL. V lost 3 bases and J lost 1, with 6 bases in between. In DNA, the CDR3 is TGCGCCAGCAGCCACGGAGTCCAAGAGACCCAGTACTTC. Translating gives CASSHGVQETQYF.

The chain carries TRBV4-1 and TRBJ2-4; TRBD1 agrees at 8 bases. The end of the DNA fits TRBJ2-7 better, so the J call may be wrong. CDR3 length: 16 residues. Germline CDR1 and CDR2: MGHRA and YSYEKL. CDR3 DNA sequence: TGCGCCAGCAGCCAAGTTCGGGCAGGGGGCTTCAACGAGCAGTACTTC. It yields the protein CASSQVRAGGFNEQYF.

The chain recombines TRBV6-5 with TRBJ1-3; D gene unclear. This CDR3 comprises 13 residues. Trimming took 6 bases from V and 0 from J, leaving 6 bases between them. CDR1 and CDR2 from the germline V gene are MNHEY and SVGAGI. In DNA form, the CDR3 reads TGTGCCAGCAGAGCATTCTCTGGAAACACCATATATTTT. It is translated as CASRAFSGNTIYF.

The J gene is TRBJ1-1, the V gene TRBV15; a weak D match, TRBD1 (5 bases). Germline V gives CDR1 LNHNV, CDR2 YYDKDF (reference sequence). The CDR3 loop spans 15 amino acids. Trimming stripped 1 base from V and 8 bases from J, with 17 bases between. The DNA of the CDR3 is TGTGCCACCAGCAGAGGATCCTCAGGGACCCGAGAAGCTTTCTTT. Protein product: CATSRGSSGTREAFF.

V is TRBV6-1 and J is TRBJ1-2; D unresolved. Between the trimmed V and J ends, which lost 0 bases and 1 base, there was a span of 6 bases. This CDR3 has 14 amino acids. Germline V gives CDR1 MNHNS, CDR2 SASEGT. The CDR3 sequence: CASSEAFFNYGYTF. The DNA for the CDR3 is TGTGCCAGCAGTGAAGCCTTTTTTAACTATGGCTACACCTTC.

J is TRBJ2-5 and V is TRBV7-9; 8 bases are a match to TRBD2. The germline gives CDR1 SEHNR, CDR2 FQNEAQ (reference sequence). J gave up 2 bases and V 4 bases, and 6 bases lay outside the gene matches. CDR3 length equals 15 residues. The DNA of the CDR3 is TGTGCCAGCAGCTGGCGGGGGGCTAAACAAGAGACCCAGTACTTC. Translation: CASSWRGAKQETQYF.

This clonotype was seen a single time. The chain joins TRBV15 to TRBJ1-2, with D maybe TRBD1 (5 bases). Germline V lookup: CDR1 LNHNV, CDR2 YYDKDF (reference sequence). V was pared by 4 bases and J by 2 bases, with 5 bases between. The CDR3 runs to 12 residues. The CDR3 region has the DNA TGTGCCACCAGCAACAGGAACTATGGCTACACCTTC. Protein product: CATSNRNYGYTF.

This chain joins TRBV11-2 and TRBJ2-1; a possible D gene is TRBD1 (7 bases). This CDR3 comprises 15 residues. CDR1 is SGHAT and CDR2 is FQNNGV in the germline V gene. V dropped 2 bases and J dropped 7 bases, with 15 bases sitting between them. The CDR3 bases are TGTGCCAGCAGCTTACCCAGGGGGAGGTGGAATGAGCAGTTCTTC. Translating gives CASSLPRGRWNEQFF.

This chain connects TRBV2 to TRBJ1-6; D perhaps matches TRBD1 (5 bases). The CDR3 length is 14 residues. Trimming left V 6 bases short and J 9 bases short, with 15 bases between. Germline CDR1 reads SNHLY; CDR2 reads FYNNEI. CDR3 DNA sequence: TGTGCCAGCAGCTTGGGGGATTCGGTTTCACCCCTCCACTTT. Its translation: CASSLGDSVSPLHF. Filled out from reference TRBV2 and TRBJ1-6, the complete variable domain reads EPEVTQTPSHQVTQMGQEVILRCVPISNHLYFYWYRQILGQKVEFLVSFYNNEISEKSEIFDDQFSVERPDGSNFTLKIRSTKLEDSAMYFCASSLGDSVSPLHFGNGTRLTVT.

The chain is built from TRBV29-1 and TRBJ2-7; D ambiguous. From germline, CDR1 is SQVTM and CDR2 ANQGSEA. This CDR3 region has 17 residues. Trimming shortened V by 1 base and J by 0 bases, and 19 bases separated the two germline ends. CDR3 sequence: CSVEALSRTLSSYEQYF. The CDR3 nucleotides read TGCAGCGTTGAAGCACTAAGCAGAACCCTAAGCTCCTACGAGCAGTACTTC.

The chain recombines TRBV6-5 with TRBJ2-7, with 8 bases lining up with TRBD1. Germline-derived CDR1 and CDR2 are MNHEY and SVGAGI. V dropped 7 bases and J dropped 5; count of bases not matched to a gene: 7. The CDR3 loop spans 13 amino acids. CDR3 amino acids: CASTQGAGNEQYF. For the CDR3, the DNA is TGTGCCAGCACCCAGGGGGCAGGGAACGAGCAGTACTTC.

This clonotype has only a few counts. The chain couples TRBV4-1 to TRBJ2-7, with TRBD2 identical over 7 bases. The CDR3 loop spans 16 amino acids. With 0 bases clipped from V and 0 bases from J, the junction kept 5 bases outside the gene matches. Germline V gene lookup returns CDR1 MGHRA and CDR2 YSYEKL. This CDR3 reads CASSQELLADSYEQYF. The CDR3 DNA is TGCGCCAGCAGCCAAGAACTGCTAGCGGACTCCTACGAGCAGTACTTC.

This clonotype has more than one count but fewer than ten. V usage is TRBV13 and J usage is TRBJ2-5, with 7 nucleotides matching TRBD2. The CDR3 is made up of 13 amino acids. The germline V gene has CDR1 PRHDT and CDR2 FYEKMQ (reference sequence). The trim removed 0 bases at V and 11 bases at J, leaving 6 bases unmatched. The CDR3 region is CASSLGREEEQYF. The DNA for the CDR3 is TGTGCCAGCAGCTTAGGCCGGGAGGAGGAGCAGTACTTC.

The CDR3 loop reads CSAPVGLVQETQYF. In DNA, the CDR3 is TGCAGTGCTCCTGTAGGCCTAGTCCAAGAGACCCAGTACTTC. This chain links TRBV20-1 with TRBJ2-5; D uncertain. The germline CDR1 and CDR2 sequences are DFQATT and SNEGSKA (reference sequence). The CDR3 is 14 residues long. Trimming pared 5 bases from V and 1 base from J, leaving 14 bases between.

This clonotype came up a few times. CDR3: CASSQDQESRGYTF. CDR3 nucleotide sequence: TGCGCCAGCAGCCAAGATCAGGAATCGAGAGGCTACACCTTC. The chain employs TRBV4-1 and TRBJ1-2; D is ambiguous. V lost 0 bases and J 8 bases, leaving 13 bases between the germline ends. CDR1 MGHRA and CDR2 YSYEKL come from the germline V gene. This CDR3 has 14 amino acids.

The chain has TRBV7-6 and TRBJ2-7; unclear D gene. Trimming left V 2 bases short and J 6 bases short, with 14 bases between. Germline CDR1 and CDR2: SGHVS and FNYEAQ. CDR3 length: 14 amino acids. The DNA of the CDR3 is TGTGCCAGCAGCTTAACCTACGGAGAAGGCGAGCAGTACTTC. As protein: CASSLTYGEGEQYF.

CDR3 coding DNA: TGTGCCAGCAGTTTAAGCGGAGCAGGCTACGAGCAGTACTTC. It specifies CASSLSGAGYEQYF. The chain uses TRBV27 and TRBJ2-7, with a possible D match to TRBD2 (5 bases). This CDR3 comprises 14 residues. Trimming removed 2 bases from V and 3 bases from J, with 11 bases in between. CDR1 and CDR2 (germline): MNHEY, SMNVEV (reference sequence).

The chain links TRBV7-2 to TRBJ2-3; weak D call: TRBD2 (5 bases). Germline CDR1 SGHTA, CDR2 FQGNSA. Trimming took off 5 bases at V and 0 bases at J, with 9 bases between the two ends. This CDR3 is built from 14 residues. The CDR3 is CTSSILGSTDTQYF. CDR3 DNA: TGTACCAGCAGCATACTAGGGAGCACAGATACGCAGTATTTT.

This clonotype was found a few times. The genes are TRBV6-1 and TRBJ1-4, with D maybe TRBD1 (6 bases). Germline CDR1 reads MNHNS; CDR2 reads SASEGT. The CDR3 runs 15 residues. Trimming removed 7 bases at V and 5 bases at J, with 17 bases between. CDR3 in amino acids: CASNRRTAVNEKLFF. The CDR3 DNA reads TGTGCCAGCAACCGACGGACAGCGGTAAATGAAAAACTGTTTTTT.